The 22 T cell receptor beta chains reported below all come from one sample, sequenced in a study of blood T cell repertoires in COVID-19. TCRdb's copy holds only in-frame clones and misses some; the assay was immunoSEQ multiplex PCR. The sample has about 280,000 clones, around nine tenths seen once. Sequenced input: peripheral blood. Receptors were obtained from a woman between 25 and 40 years old with COVID-19, enrolled during active disease.

This clone has a single count. This rearrangement joins TRBV5-1 to TRBJ2-7, with D unclear. The CDR3 is made up of 14 amino acids. Trimming left V 1 base short and J 1 base short, with 9 bases between. Looked up from germline, CDR1 is SGHRS and CDR2 is YFSETQ. The CDR3 protein is CASSLIDISYEQYF. CDR3 in DNA: TGCGCCAGCAGCTTGATCGACATTTCCTACGAGCAGTACTTC.

The chain recombines TRBV28 with TRBJ1-5; D perhaps matches TRBD1 (5 bases). The CDR3 spans 15 residues. CDR1 and CDR2 from the germline V gene are MDHEN and SYDVKM. Trimming pared 7 bases from V and 0 bases from J, leaving 13 bases between. As DNA, the CDR3 is TGTGCCAGCATCAAAGGGGCAGGTAGCAATCAGCCCCAGCATTTT. Translating it yields CASIKGAGSNQPQHF.

The V gene is TRBV30, the J gene TRBJ2-1; TRBD1 agrees at 8 bases. V shed 5 bases, J shed 0 bases, and the junction held 6 bases outside the gene matches. Germline loops: CDR1 GTSNPN, CDR2 SVGIG (reference sequence). This CDR3 spans 15 amino acids. The CDR3 coding sequence is TGTGCCTGGGCAGGGGGCCTGAGCTCCTACAATGAGCAGTTCTTC. Translation gives CAWAGGLSSYNEQFF.

This chain joins TRBV2 and TRBJ1-2; D might be TRBD1 (6 bases). The germline gives CDR1 SNHLY, CDR2 FYNNEI. Trimming removed 1 base at V and 4 bases at J, with 13 bases between. The CDR3 has 15 amino acids. The chain's CDR3 is CASSEESGAVYGYTF. Here the CDR3 DNA reads TGTGCCAGCAGTGAAGAGTCAGGGGCTGTCTATGGCTACACCTTC. The full variable domain, in which reference TRBV2 and TRBJ1-2 provide the parts outside the CDR3, is EPEVTQTPSHQVTQMGQEVILRCVPISNHLYFYWYRQILGQKVEFLVSFYNNEISEKSEIFDDQFSVERPDGSNFTLKIRSTKLEDSAMYFCASSEESGAVYGYTFGSGTRLTVV.

This clone was counted only a few times. The chain uses TRBV7-2 and TRBJ2-1, with TRBD1 matching 8 bases. The CDR3 sequence is 13 residues long. V was clipped by 1 base and J by 14 bases; unmatched bases: 7. The germline V gene has CDR1 SGHTA and CDR2 FQGNSA. CDR3 region: CASSLGGTGREFF. In DNA, the CDR3 is TGTGCCAGCAGCTTAGGGGGGACAGGCAGGGAGTTCTTC.

The table lists this clone with a count of one. This chain links TRBV6-6 with TRBJ1-2, with TRBD1 matching over 10 bases. This CDR3 contains 14 residues. Germline CDR1 is MNHNY and CDR2 is SVGAGI (reference sequence). The V segment lost 7 bases and the J segment 7 bases; nucleotides outside the gene matches: 9. CDR3 DNA: TGTGCCAGCAATTCGCCGGGACAGGGGTCTGGCTACACCTTC. Translation gives CASNSPGQGSGYTF.

This sequence joins TRBV9 and TRBJ1-1, with 9 positions matching TRBD1. Germline V gene lookup returns CDR1 SGDLS and CDR2 YYNGEE. The ends lost 0 bases at V and 8 bases at J; junction bases unmatched: 2. This CDR3 contains 13 residues. This chain's CDR3 is CASSVAGTGEAFF. The CDR3 region has the DNA TGTGCCAGCAGCGTAGCCGGGACAGGGGAAGCTTTCTTT. Based on the CDR3 plus reference TRBV9 and TRBJ1-1, the full variable domain is DSGVTQTPKHLITATGQRVTLRCSPRSGDLSVYWYQQSLDQGLQFLIQYYNGEERAKGNILERFSAQQFPDLHSELNLSSLELGDSALYFCASSVAGTGEAFFGQGTRLTVV.

The chain combines TRBV9 with TRBJ2-2; a weak D match, TRBD2 (5 bases). V lost 3 bases and J lost 1, with 16 bases in between. CDR1 is SGDLS, CDR2 YYNGEE, per germline. The CDR3 runs to 17 residues. CDR3 nucleotides: TGTGCCAGCAGCGCCCCTCGGGGTGGACGGAACACCGGGGAGCTGTTTTTT. Its protein product is CASSAPRGGRNTGELFF.

The chain joins TRBV19 to TRBJ1-2; a possible D gene is TRBD1 (5 bases). The CDR3 loop spans 14 amino acids. V was shortened by 2 bases and J by 6 bases, with 13 bases between the two germline ends. The germline V gene has CDR1 LNHDA and CDR2 SQIVND (reference sequence). CDR3 protein: CASSIRLGGDGYTF. In nucleotides, the CDR3 is TGTGCCAGTAGTATACGCCTCGGGGGAGATGGCTACACCTTC.

This clone was seen a handful of times. The chain links TRBV7-3 to TRBJ2-7; D perhaps matches TRBD2 (5 bases). Trimming pared 5 bases from V and 4 bases from J, leaving 15 bases between. Looked up from germline, CDR1 is SGHTA and CDR2 is FQGTGA. The CDR3 extends over 14 amino acids. CDR3 in amino acids: CASSEGPGEYEQYF. As DNA, the CDR3 is TGTGCCAGCAGCGAGGGTCCAGGAGAGTACGAGCAGTACTTC.

The chain employs TRBV10-3 and TRBJ2-1, with 11 bases that match TRBD2. CDR1 and CDR2 from the germline V gene are ENHRY and SYGVKD. The CDR3 sequence is 12 residues long. J was trimmed by 10 bases and V by 11 bases; bases with no gene match: 7. CDR3 sequence: CAAAGTSGEQFF. CDR3 in DNA: TGTGCCGCCGCAGGGACTAGCGGAGAGCAGTTCTTC.

The J gene is TRBJ2-1, the V gene TRBV7-2, with D perhaps TRBD1 (6 bases). This CDR3 is 14 amino acids long. Germline loops: CDR1 SGHTA, CDR2 FQGNSA. Deletions cut 1 base from V and 9 bases from J, with 13 bases between. This CDR3 is CASSLDGTRGEQFF. CDR3 sequence (DNA): TGTGCCAGCAGCTTAGACGGTACCAGGGGTGAGCAGTTCTTC.

The chain employs TRBV19 and TRBJ1-5; TRBD1 might be the D (6 bases). The V end was cut by 10 bases, the J end by 1 base, with 11 bases between. CDR3 size: 13 residues. CDR1 is LNHDA and CDR2 is SQIVND in the germline V gene (reference sequence). This CDR3 is CATGQSSNQPQHF. Here the CDR3 DNA reads TGTGCCACCGGACAGTCAAGCAATCAGCCCCAGCATTTT. Supplemented by reference TRBV19 and TRBJ1-5, the full variable domain reads DGGITQSPKYLFRKEGQNVTLSCEQNLNHDAMYWYRQDPGQGLRLIYYSQIVNDFQKGDIAEGYSVSREKKESFPLTVTSAQKNPTAFYLCATGQSSNQPQHFGDGTRLSIL.

This clone was found once. The rearrangement joins TRBV5-4 to TRBJ1-6; unclear D gene. Germline assignment: CDR1 SGHNT and CDR2 YYREEE (reference sequence). This CDR3 is built from 16 residues. V was cut by 0 bases and J by 0 bases, with 7 bases left in between. The CDR3 loop is CASSLGTSSYNSPLHF. CDR3 DNA sequence: TGTGCCAGCAGCTTGGGGACTAGCTCCTATAATTCACCCCTCCACTTT.

The J gene is TRBJ2-4, the V gene TRBV28; TRBD2 matches 7 bases. CDR3 length equals 17 residues. Losses at the gene ends were 11 bases for V and 3 bases for J; bases not matched to a gene: 19. CDR1 and CDR2 from the germline V gene are MDHEN and SYDVKM. The chain's CDR3 is CAAARGGSLADKNIQYF. Here the CDR3 DNA reads TGTGCCGCAGCCCGGGGTGGGAGTCTAGCGGACAAAAACATTCAGTACTTC.

For this clone: The sample contains more than one DNA sequence encoding this CDR3. The J gene is TRBJ2-3, the V gene TRBV27, with D unresolved. The CDR3 has 13 amino acids. In germline, CDR1 is MNHEY, CDR2 SMNVEV (reference sequence). V shed 2 bases and J shed 2 bases, with 5 bases lying between them. CDR3 region: CASSLSSTDTQYF. CDR3 in DNA: TGTGCCAGCAGTTTAAGCTCCACAGATACGCAGTATTTT.

This chain joins TRBV30 and TRBJ1-1; 8 positions match TRBD1. Trimming cost V 3 bases and J 1 base; bases outside gene matches: 1. Per germline, CDR1 GTSNPN and CDR2 SVGIG (reference sequence). The CDR3 spans 13 residues. As DNA, the CDR3 is TGTGCCTGGAGCGGGACAGGGAACACTGAAGCTTTCTTT. Translation: CAWSGTGNTEAFF.

The J gene is TRBJ1-5, the V gene TRBV6-6; 7 bases agree with TRBD1. The junction had 10 bases not matched to a gene; V was cut back by 5 bases and J by 0 bases. The CDR3 length is 17 residues. Germline V gene data show CDR1 as MNHNY and CDR2 as SVGAGI (reference sequence). The CDR3 nucleotides are TGTGCCAGCAGTCGCGGGACAGCGGATTATAGCAATCAGCCCCAGCATTTT. It encodes CASSRGTADYSNQPQHF.

The rearrangement joins TRBV5-1 to TRBJ1-5; D not resolved. The germline V gene has CDR1 SGHRS and CDR2 YFSETQ. Trimming pared 0 bases from V and 2 bases from J, leaving 9 bases between. CDR3 length equals 15 residues. The CDR3 sequence is CASSLGEDRNQPQHF. CDR3 in DNA: TGCGCCAGCAGCTTGGGGGAGGATCGCAATCAGCCCCAGCATTTT.

The rearrangement joins TRBV2 to TRBJ2-3; 12 bases are shared with TRBD2. V lost 6 bases and J lost 1; bases outside the gene matches: 2. Germline CDR1 reads SNHLY; CDR2 reads FYNNEI. This CDR3 is built from 15 residues. The CDR3 nucleotides read TGTGCCAGCAGCCTAGCGGGAGGGGGCACAGATACGCAGTATTTT. The encoded protein is CASSLAGGGTDTQYF.

The chain combines TRBV7-8 with TRBJ2-1; D is undetermined. V gave up 5 bases and J gave up 9 bases, with 17 bases separating them. CDR3 length: 14 residues. In germline, CDR1 is SGHVS, CDR2 FQNEAQ. The CDR3 DNA reads TGTGCCAGCAGCCGGACGAGAGGTTCCTCTGAGCAGTTCTTC. It encodes CASSRTRGSSEQFF.

The rearrangement uses TRBV30 and TRBJ1-5, with TRBD1 identical over 7 bases. This CDR3 has 14 amino acids. The trim removed 3 bases at V and 3 bases at J, leaving 5 bases unmatched. Germline CDR1 is GTSNPN and CDR2 is SVGIG (reference sequence). The CDR3 region has the DNA TGTGCCTGGAGCCGGACAGGCTACAATCAGCCCCAGCATTTT. Residues: CAWSRTGYNQPQHF. Using reference TRBV30 and TRBJ1-5 for the parts outside the CDR3, the full variable domain is SQTIHQWPATLVQPVGSPLSLECTVEGTSNPNLYWYRQAAGRGLQLLFYSVGIGQISSEVPQNLSASRPQDRQFILSSKKLLLSDSGFYLCAWSRTGYNQPQHFGDGTRLSIL.